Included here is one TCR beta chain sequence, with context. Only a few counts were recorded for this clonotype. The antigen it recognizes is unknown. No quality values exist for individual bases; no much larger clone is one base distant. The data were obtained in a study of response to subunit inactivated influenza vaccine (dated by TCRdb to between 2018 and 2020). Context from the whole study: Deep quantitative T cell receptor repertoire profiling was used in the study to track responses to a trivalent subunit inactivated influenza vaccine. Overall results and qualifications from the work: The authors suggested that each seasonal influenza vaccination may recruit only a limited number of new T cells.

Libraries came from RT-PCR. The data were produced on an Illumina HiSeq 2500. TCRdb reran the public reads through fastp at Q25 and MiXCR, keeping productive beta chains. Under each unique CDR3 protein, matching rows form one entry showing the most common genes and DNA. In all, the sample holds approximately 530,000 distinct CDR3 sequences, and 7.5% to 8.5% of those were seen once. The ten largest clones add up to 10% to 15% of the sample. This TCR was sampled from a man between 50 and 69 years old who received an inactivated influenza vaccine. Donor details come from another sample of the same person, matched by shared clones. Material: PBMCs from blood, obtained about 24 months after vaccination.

The DNA sequence reads TGCAGCGTTGAAGATAGGGCAGGGATGGGCTACGAGCAGTACTTC. It is translated as CSVEDRAGMGYEQYF. The sequence links TRBV29-1 to TRBJ2-7; TRBD1 is possibly the D segment (5 matching bases). CDR1 and CDR2, looked up from the germline V gene, are SQVTM and ANQGSEA. V gives up 0 bases and J gives up 3 bases, and the segment between their germline ends measures 15 bases. The CDR3 starts with the cysteine, ends with the phenylalanine, and has 15 residues. Only CDR3 DNA is held: 45 bases, read in frame from base 1.